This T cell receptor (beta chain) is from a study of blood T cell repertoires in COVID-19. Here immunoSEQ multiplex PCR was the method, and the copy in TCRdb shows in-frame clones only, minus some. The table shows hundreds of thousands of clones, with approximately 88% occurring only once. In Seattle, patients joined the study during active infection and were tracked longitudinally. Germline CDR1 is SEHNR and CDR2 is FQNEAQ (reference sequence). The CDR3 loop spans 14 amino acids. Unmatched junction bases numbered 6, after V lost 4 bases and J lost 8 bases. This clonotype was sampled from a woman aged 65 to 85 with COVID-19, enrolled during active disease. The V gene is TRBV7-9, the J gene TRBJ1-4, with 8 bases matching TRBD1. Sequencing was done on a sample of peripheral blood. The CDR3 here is CASSSGQVEEKLFF. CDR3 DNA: TGTGCCAGCAGCTCGGGACAGGTGGAGGAAAAACTGTTTTTT.